This T cell receptor (beta chain) was identified during a study of T cells expressing NK-cell markers. Overall study results and limits: NKG2C+ dominant clonotypes from roughly 6 donors made up roughly 1.0-7.0% of CD8+ T cells. The CD3+CD56-NKG2C+ fraction of four donors was likewise dominated by these clonotypes.

TCRdb reworked the 5' RACE reads into one entry per CDR3 protein, no DNA. This sample's clone table lists about 160,000 distinct CDR3 sequences. Germline lookup yields CDR1 SQVTM and CDR2 ANQGSEA. This CDR3 region has 11 residues. To note about this clonotype: Its antigen is undetermined.

The V gene is TRBV29-1, the J gene TRBJ2-2. The origin of this receptor is a man aged 18 to 70 in good health. Input material: blood T cells: a sorted CD56 or NKG2C T cell subset, CD4+ or CD8+ T cells, or bulk PBMC T cells (not recorded which). CDR3 sequence reads: CSVGSVGELFF.